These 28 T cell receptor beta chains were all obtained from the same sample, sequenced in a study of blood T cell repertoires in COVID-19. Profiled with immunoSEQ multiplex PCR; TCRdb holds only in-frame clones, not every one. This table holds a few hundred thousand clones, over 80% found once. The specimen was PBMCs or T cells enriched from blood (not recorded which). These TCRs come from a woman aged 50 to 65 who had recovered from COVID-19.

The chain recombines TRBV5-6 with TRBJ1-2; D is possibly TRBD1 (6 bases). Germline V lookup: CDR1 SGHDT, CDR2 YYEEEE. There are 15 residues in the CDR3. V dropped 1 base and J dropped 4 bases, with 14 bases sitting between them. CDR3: CASSLQDSEFYGYTF. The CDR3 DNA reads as TGTGCCAGCAGCTTGCAGGACAGCGAATTCTATGGCTACACCTTC.

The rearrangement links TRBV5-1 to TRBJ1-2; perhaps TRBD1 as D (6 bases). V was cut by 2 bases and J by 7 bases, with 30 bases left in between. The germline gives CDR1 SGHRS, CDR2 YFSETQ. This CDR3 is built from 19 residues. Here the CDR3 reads CASSFSLEGQKIIRGGYTF. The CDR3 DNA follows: TGCGCCAGCAGCTTCTCGCTGGAAGGACAGAAAATCATTAGGGGTGGCTACACCTTC. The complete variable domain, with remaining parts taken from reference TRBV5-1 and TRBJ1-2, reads KAGVTQTPRYLIKTRGQQVTLSCSPISGHRSVSWYQQTPGQGLQFLFEYFSETQRNKGNFPGRFSGRQFSNSRSEMNVSTLELGDSALYLCASSFSLEGQKIIRGGYTFGSGTRLTVV.

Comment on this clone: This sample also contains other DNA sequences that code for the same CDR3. CDR3 residues: CASSSSGGATDTQYF. The CDR3 region has the DNA TGTGCCAGCAGCTCAAGCGGGGGGGCCACCGATACGCAGTATTTT. This chain joins TRBV7-9 and TRBJ2-3; 10 bases are shared with TRBD2. V dropped 4 bases and J dropped 6; count of bases not matched to a gene: 7. CDR3 length: 15 residues. Germline assignment: CDR1 SEHNR and CDR2 FQNEAQ (reference sequence).

CDR3 sequence (DNA): TGTGCCAGCAGCTTAGTACTGGGACAGTTGCCTCAGCCCCAGCATTTT. Translated: CASSLVLGQLPQPQHF. This chain joins TRBV7-2 and TRBJ1-5; 7 nucleotides line up with TRBD1. The CDR3 totals 16 residues. Germline V gene lookup returns CDR1 SGHTA and CDR2 FQGNSA. The V and J ends lost 1 base and 6 bases, in that order; junction bases with no gene match: 9.

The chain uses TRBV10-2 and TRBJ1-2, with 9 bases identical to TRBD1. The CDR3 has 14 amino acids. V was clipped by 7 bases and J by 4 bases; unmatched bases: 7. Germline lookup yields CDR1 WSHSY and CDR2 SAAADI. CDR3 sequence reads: CASTPGTGTYGYTF. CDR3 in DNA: TGCGCCAGCACGCCCGGGACAGGGACCTATGGCTACACCTTC.

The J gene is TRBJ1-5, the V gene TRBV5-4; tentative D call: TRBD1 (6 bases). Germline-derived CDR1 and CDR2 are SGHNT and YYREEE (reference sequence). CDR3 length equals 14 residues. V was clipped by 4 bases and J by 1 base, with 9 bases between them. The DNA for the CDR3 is TGTGCCAGCAGCATACAGGGAAGCAATCAGCCCCAGCATTTT. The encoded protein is CASSIQGSNQPQHF.

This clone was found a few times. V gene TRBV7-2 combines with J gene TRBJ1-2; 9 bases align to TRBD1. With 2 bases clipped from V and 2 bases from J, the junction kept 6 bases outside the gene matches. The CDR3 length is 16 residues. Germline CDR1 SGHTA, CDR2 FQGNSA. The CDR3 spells CASSLTGTGPNYGYTF. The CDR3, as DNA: TGTGCCAGCAGCTTAACCGGGACAGGGCCGAACTATGGCTACACCTTC.

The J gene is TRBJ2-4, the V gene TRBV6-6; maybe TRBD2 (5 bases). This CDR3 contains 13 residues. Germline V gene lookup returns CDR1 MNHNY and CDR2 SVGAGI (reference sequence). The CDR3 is CVTYKPGENIQYF. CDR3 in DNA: TGTGTCACCTACAAACCCGGGGAAAACATTCAGTACTTC.

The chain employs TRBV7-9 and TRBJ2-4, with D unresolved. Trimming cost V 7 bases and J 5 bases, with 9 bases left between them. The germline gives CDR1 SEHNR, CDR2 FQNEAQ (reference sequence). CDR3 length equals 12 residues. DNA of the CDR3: TGTGCCAGCACCATGCCAGAAAACATTCAGTACTTC. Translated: CASTMPENIQYF.

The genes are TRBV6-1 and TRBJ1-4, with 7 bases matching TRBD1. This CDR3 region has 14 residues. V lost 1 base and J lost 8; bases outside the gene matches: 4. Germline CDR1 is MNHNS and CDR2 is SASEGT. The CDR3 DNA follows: TGTGCCAGCAGTGAAGGGACAGGTGGCGAAAAACTGTTTTTT. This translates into CASSEGTGGEKLFF.

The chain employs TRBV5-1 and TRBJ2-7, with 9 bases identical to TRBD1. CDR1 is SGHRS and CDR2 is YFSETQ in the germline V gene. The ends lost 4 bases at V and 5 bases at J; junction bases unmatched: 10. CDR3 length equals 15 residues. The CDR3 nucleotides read TGCGCCAGCAGCCCACAAAGGACAGGGGCCCACGAGCAGTACTTC. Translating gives CASSPQRTGAHEQYF. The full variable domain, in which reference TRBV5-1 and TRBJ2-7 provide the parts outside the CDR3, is KAGVTQTPRYLIKTRGQQVTLSCSPISGHRSVSWYQQTPGQGLQFLFEYFSETQRNKGNFPGRFSGRQFSNSRSEMNVSTLELGDSALYLCASSPQRTGAHEQYFGPGTRLTVT.

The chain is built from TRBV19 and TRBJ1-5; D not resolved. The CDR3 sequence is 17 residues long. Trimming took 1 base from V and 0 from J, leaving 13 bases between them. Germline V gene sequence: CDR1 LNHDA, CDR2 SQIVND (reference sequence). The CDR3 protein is CASSIVPRGYSNQPQHF. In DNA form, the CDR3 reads TGTGCCAGTAGTATAGTCCCCCGCGGGTATAGCAATCAGCCCCAGCATTTT.

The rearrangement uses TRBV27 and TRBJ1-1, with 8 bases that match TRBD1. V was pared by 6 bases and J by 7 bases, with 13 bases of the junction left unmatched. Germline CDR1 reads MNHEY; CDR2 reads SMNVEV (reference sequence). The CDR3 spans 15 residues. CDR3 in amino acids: CASSFQSGGAFEAFF. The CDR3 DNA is TGTGCCAGCAGCTTTCAGTCAGGGGGCGCGTTTGAAGCTTTCTTT.

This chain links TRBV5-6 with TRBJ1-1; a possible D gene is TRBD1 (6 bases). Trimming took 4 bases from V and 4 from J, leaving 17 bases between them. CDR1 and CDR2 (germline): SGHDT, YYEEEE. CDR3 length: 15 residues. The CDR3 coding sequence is TGTGCCAGCAGCCCCCCATGGGGGCCAGTCACTGAAGCTTTCTTT. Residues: CASSPPWGPVTEAFF.

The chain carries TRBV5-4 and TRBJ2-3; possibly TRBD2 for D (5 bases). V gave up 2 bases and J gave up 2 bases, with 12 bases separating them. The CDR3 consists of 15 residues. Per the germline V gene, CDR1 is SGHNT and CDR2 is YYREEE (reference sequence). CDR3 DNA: TGTGCCAGCAGCTTAACTGCGGGTAACACAGATACGCAGTATTTT. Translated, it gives CASSLTAGNTDTQYF.

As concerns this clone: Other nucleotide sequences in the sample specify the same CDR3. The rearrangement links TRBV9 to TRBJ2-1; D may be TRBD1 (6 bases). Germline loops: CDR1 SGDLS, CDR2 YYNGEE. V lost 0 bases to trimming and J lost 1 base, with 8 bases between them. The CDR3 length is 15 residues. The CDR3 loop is CASSVGGPSYNEQFF. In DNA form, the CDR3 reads TGTGCCAGCAGCGTAGGGGGGCCATCCTACAATGAGCAGTTCTTC.

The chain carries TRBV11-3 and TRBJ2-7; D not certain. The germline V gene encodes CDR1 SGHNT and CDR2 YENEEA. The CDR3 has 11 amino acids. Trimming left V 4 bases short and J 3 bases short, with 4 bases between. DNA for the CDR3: TGTGCCAGCAGCTATAACTACGAGCAGTACTTC. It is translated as CASSYNYEQYF.

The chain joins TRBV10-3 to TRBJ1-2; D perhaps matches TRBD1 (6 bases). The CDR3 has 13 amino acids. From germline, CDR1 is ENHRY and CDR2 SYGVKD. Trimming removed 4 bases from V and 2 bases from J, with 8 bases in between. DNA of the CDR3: TGTGCCATCAGTGTGGACAGAAACTATGGCTACACCTTC. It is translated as CAISVDRNYGYTF.

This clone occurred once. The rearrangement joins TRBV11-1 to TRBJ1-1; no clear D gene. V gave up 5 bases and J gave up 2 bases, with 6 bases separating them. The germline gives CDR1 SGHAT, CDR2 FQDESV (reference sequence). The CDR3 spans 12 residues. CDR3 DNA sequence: TGTGCCAGCAGCCGAGCTAACACTGAAGCTTTCTTT. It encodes CASSRANTEAFF.

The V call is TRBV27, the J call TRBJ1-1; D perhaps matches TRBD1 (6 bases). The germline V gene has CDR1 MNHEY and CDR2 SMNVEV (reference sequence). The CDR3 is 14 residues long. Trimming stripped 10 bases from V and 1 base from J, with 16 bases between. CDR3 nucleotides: TGTGCCACCACTTGGGGGCAGAAGAACACTGAAGCTTTCTTT. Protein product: CATTWGQKNTEAFF.

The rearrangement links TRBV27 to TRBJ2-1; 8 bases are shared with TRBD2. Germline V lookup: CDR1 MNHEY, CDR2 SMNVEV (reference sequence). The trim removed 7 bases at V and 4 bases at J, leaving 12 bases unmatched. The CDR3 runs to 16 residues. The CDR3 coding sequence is TGTGCCAGCACCCTACGAGCGGGGGCTGGATACAATGAGCAGTTCTTC. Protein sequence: CASTLRAGAGYNEQFF.

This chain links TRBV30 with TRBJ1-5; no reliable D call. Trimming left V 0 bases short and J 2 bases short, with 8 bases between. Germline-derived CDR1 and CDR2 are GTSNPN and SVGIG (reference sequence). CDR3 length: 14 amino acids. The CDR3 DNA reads TGTGCCTGGAGTGTACTTCCTGGCAATCAGCCCCAGCATTTT. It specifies CAWSVLPGNQPQHF.

CDR3 amino acids: CASSFALALAGGWLAQYF. CDR3 nucleotides: TGTGCCAGCAGCTTCGCCCTTGCGCTAGCGGGGGGCTGGTTAGCGCAGTATTTT. The chain combines TRBV7-9 with TRBJ2-3, with 11 bases fitting TRBD2. Trimming at V came to 3 bases and at J to 10 bases, leaving 18 bases not matched to a gene. Germline CDR1 reads SEHNR; CDR2 reads FQNEAQ (reference sequence). This CDR3 is built from 18 residues.

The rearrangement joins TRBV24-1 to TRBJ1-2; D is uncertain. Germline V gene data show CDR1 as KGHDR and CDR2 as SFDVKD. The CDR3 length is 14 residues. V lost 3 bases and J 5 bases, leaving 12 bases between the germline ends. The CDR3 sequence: CATSDNNIPYGYTF. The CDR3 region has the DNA TGTGCCACCAGTGATAATAATATTCCTTATGGCTACACCTTC.

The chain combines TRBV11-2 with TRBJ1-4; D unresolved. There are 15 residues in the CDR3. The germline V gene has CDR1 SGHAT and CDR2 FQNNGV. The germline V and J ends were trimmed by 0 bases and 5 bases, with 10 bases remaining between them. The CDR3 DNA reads TGTGCCAGCAGCTTAGACCGGGGTCGAAATGAAAAACTGTTTTTT. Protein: CASSLDRGRNEKLFF. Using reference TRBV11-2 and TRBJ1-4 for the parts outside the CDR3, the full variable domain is EAGVAQSPRYKIIEKRQSVAFWCNPISGHATLYWYQQILGQGPKLLIQFQNNGVVDDSQLPKDRFSAERLKGVDSTLKIQPAKLEDSAVYLCASSLDRGRNEKLFFGSGTQLSVL.

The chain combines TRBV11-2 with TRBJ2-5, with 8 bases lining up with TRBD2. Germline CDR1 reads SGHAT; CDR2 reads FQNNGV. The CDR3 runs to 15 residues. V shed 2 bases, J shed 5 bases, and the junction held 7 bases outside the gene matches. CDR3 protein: CASSLPPTGGETQYF. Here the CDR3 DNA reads TGTGCCAGCAGCTTACCCCCCACGGGAGGGGAGACCCAGTACTTC.

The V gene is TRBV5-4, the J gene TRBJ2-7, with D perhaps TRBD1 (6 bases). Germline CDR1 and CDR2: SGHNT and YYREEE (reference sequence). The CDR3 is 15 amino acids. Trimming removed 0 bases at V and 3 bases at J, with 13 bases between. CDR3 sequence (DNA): TGTGCCAGCAGCTTGGCCCAGGGGCCATTCTACGAGCAGTACTTC. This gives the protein CASSLAQGPFYEQYF.

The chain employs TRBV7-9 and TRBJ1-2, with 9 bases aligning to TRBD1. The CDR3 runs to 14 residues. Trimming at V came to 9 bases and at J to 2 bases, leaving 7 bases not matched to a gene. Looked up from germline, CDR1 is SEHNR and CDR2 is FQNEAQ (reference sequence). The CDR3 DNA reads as TGTGCCAGTGTTGCCGGGACAGGGAACTATGGCTACACCTTC. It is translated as CASVAGTGNYGYTF.